These 11 T cell receptor beta chains share one sample of origin, sequenced in a study of T cell responses to AZD1222 COVID-19 vaccine. TCRdb's table, derived via immunoSEQ multiplex PCR, lists solely in-frame clones and lacks some. In the table there are about 110,000 clones, about 88% of which are singletons. The source material was peripheral blood, sampled on day 0 of AZD1222 vaccination. The receptors were sampled from an adult in good health.

The chain joins TRBV5-1 to TRBJ2-7, with a tentative D call TRBD1 (6 bases). The CDR3 spans 15 residues. The germline V and J ends were trimmed by 4 bases and 3 bases, with 17 bases remaining between them. Germline V gene sequence: CDR1 SGHRS, CDR2 YFSETQ. CDR3 sequence: CASSLQGSDLYEQYF. CDR3 in DNA: TGCGCCAGCAGCCTACAGGGTTCGGACCTCTACGAGCAGTACTTC.

This chain joins TRBV30 and TRBJ2-1, with D unclear. The CDR3 has 13 amino acids. The V gene's germline CDR1 is GTSNPN and CDR2 SVGIG (reference sequence). V gave up 5 bases and J gave up 3 bases, with 11 bases separating them. The CDR3 loop reads CAWFSENYNEQFF. CDR3 bases: TGTGCCTGGTTTAGTGAGAACTACAATGAGCAGTTCTTC.

This clone occurred once. The chain employs TRBV6-4 and TRBJ2-7; weak D call: TRBD2 (5 bases). The germline gives CDR1 MRHNA, CDR2 SNTAGT. The CDR3 totals 13 residues. V was cut by 11 bases and J by 2 bases, with 16 bases left in between. The DNA for the CDR3 is TGTGCCCCTTCCCAGAGGGTAACCTACGAGCAGTACTTC. Its translation: CAPSQRVTYEQYF.

This chain links TRBV30 with TRBJ1-4; D is uncertain. With 2 bases removed from V and 4 bases from J, the gap between germline ends came to 8 bases. Looked up from germline, CDR1 is GTSNPN and CDR2 is SVGIG (reference sequence). CDR3 length: 13 residues. DNA of the CDR3: TGTGCCTGGAGTCGGGAGCGTAATGAAAAACTGTTTTTT. Translation gives CAWSRERNEKLFF. The complete variable domain, with remaining parts taken from reference TRBV30 and TRBJ1-4, reads SQTIHQWPATLVQPVGSPLSLECTVEGTSNPNLYWYRQAAGRGLQLLFYSVGIGQISSEVPQNLSASRPQDRQFILSSKKLLLSDSGFYLCAWSRERNEKLFFGSGTQLSVL.

The rearrangement joins TRBV2 to TRBJ2-1; D is undetermined. CDR3 size: 13 residues. Trimming shortened V by 5 bases and J by 0 bases, and 5 bases separated the two germline ends. Looked up from germline, CDR1 is SNHLY and CDR2 is FYNNEI. The CDR3, as DNA: TGTGCCAGCAGTTCGAGCTCCTACAATGAGCAGTTCTTC. Protein sequence: CASSSSSYNEQFF.

This clone appeared a few times. The J gene is TRBJ1-6, the V gene TRBV19; TRBD1 matches 11 bases. The germline CDR1 and CDR2 sequences are LNHDA and SQIVND (reference sequence). The trim removed 4 bases at V and 9 bases at J, leaving 5 bases unmatched. This CDR3 has 15 amino acids. CDR3 coding DNA: TGTGCCAGTAGTACTACCGGGACAGGGGGTTCACCCCTCCACTTT. Translating gives CASSTTGTGGSPLHF.

The gene calls are TRBV11-3 and TRBJ1-1; D ambiguous. The germline V gene encodes CDR1 SGHNT and CDR2 YENEEA. Trimming shortened V by 5 bases and J by 1 base, and 14 bases separated the two germline ends. This CDR3 has 15 amino acids. For the CDR3, the DNA is TGTGCCAGCAGCCCCCACAGACTCGGGAACACTGAAGCTTTCTTT. Its protein is CASSPHRLGNTEAFF.

J is TRBJ2-7 and V is TRBV6-5; D gene uncertain. The V gene's germline CDR1 is MNHEY and CDR2 SVGAGI. This CDR3 is built from 13 residues. Trimming cost V 5 bases and J 1 base, with 9 bases left between them. Here the CDR3 reads CASSPLRSYEQYV. CDR3 nucleotides: TGTGCCAGCAGTCCCCTGCGATCCTACGAGCAGTACGTC.

The chain uses TRBV2 and TRBJ1-2; TRBD1 agrees at 10 bases. Germline V gene sequence: CDR1 SNHLY, CDR2 FYNNEI. The junction had 6 bases not matched to a gene; V was cut back by 5 bases and J by 6 bases. The CDR3 sequence is 14 residues long. The CDR3 DNA reads as TGTGCCAGCAGTTTCCGGACAGGGGGGGATGGCTACACCTTC. It translates to CASSFRTGGDGYTF.

This chain joins TRBV4-3 and TRBJ2-1; a weak D match, TRBD1 (6 bases). Deletions cut 3 bases from V and 7 bases from J, with 10 bases between. The CDR3 covers 13 residues. Germline V lookup: CDR1 LGHNA, CDR2 YSLEER. The CDR3 reads CASSQGAYNEQFF. The CDR3 DNA is TGCGCCAGCAGCCAGGGGGCGTATAATGAGCAGTTCTTC.

V gene TRBV28 combines with J gene TRBJ1-2; tentatively, D is TRBD1 (5 bases). This CDR3 has 12 residues. Germline CDR1 MDHEN, CDR2 SYDVKM. Trimming shortened V by 8 bases and J by 8 bases, and 15 bases separated the two germline ends. CDR3 protein: CASGGGARGYTF. CDR3 nucleotides: TGTGCCAGCGGAGGAGGGGCTCGGGGCTACACCTTC.